This T cell receptor (beta chain) was identified during a study of blood T cell repertoires in COVID-19. As for the study in general: Material from acute and convalescent COVID-19 was sourced from the United States, Italy and Spain. In each case, the material was cDNA or gDNA derived from T cells, B-cell-depleted T cells, or PBMCs.

Trimming shortened V by 3 bases and J by 4 bases, and 10 bases separated the two germline ends. The CDR3 consists of 13 residues. Some clones are missing from TCRdb's copy, which holds only in-frame ones; the method was immunoSEQ multiplex PCR. The sample has fewer than 60,000 clones, 88% seen once. Input material: peripheral blood. This TCR was sampled from a human donor with active COVID-19. The donor label of this sample is uncertain. The chain has TRBV12-3 or TRBV12-4 and TRBJ2-7; possibly TRBD2 for D (5 bases). This chain's CDR3 is CASSFEGGYEQYF. CDR3 DNA: TGTGCCAGCAGTTTTGAGGGTGGGTACGAGCAGTACTTC.